These 16 T cell receptor beta chains share one sample of origin, sequenced in a study of blood T cell repertoires in COVID-19. Produced via immunoSEQ multiplex PCR; TCRdb's table is partial and in-frame only. The sample consists of some 200,000 clones, less than 90% of them appearing once. Sequencing was performed on PBMCs or T cells enriched from blood (not recorded which). Every receptor here comes from a woman between 50 and 59 years old in a cohort exposed to, infected with or recovered from COVID-19 (not recorded which).

In DNA, the CDR3 is TGTGCCAGCAGCTCAATAGCCAGCGGGGAGCACAATGAGCAGTTCTTC. Its protein product is CASSSIASGEHNEQFF. The rearrangement links TRBV7-2 to TRBJ2-1; 7 bases fit TRBD2. With V trimmed by 4 bases and J by 5 bases, 11 bases remained unmatched. From germline, CDR1 is SGHTA and CDR2 FQGNSA. CDR3 length: 16 residues. Supplemented by reference TRBV7-2 and TRBJ2-1, the full variable domain reads GAGVSQSPSNKVTEKGKDVELRCDPISGHTALYWYRQSLGQGLEFLIYFQGNSAPDKSGLPSDRFSAERTGGSVSTLTIQRTQQEDSAVYLCASSSIASGEHNEQFFGPGTRLTVL.

Of note for this clone: In the same sample, other DNA sequences code for this CDR3. This chain links TRBV30 with TRBJ1-3; possibly TRBD1 for D (5 bases). Trimming shortened V by 2 bases and J by 1 base, and 6 bases separated the two germline ends. CDR1 is GTSNPN, CDR2 SVGIG, per germline (reference sequence). This CDR3 region has 13 residues. The CDR3 loop reads CAWSRGSGNTIYF. The CDR3 coding sequence is TGTGCCTGGAGTCGGGGGTCTGGAAACACCATATATTTT.

This rearrangement joins TRBV4-2 to TRBJ1-4; D remains ambiguous. CDR1 is LGHNA, CDR2 YNFKEQ, per germline. V gave up 1 base and J gave up 6 bases, with 9 bases separating them. CDR3 size: 14 residues. The CDR3 loop is CASSQGPQDEKLFF. For the CDR3, the DNA is TGTGCCAGCAGCCAAGGGCCCCAGGATGAAAAACTGTTTTTT.

The chain combines TRBV10-3 with TRBJ2-3; TRBD1 is a possible D gene (5 bases). Germline lookup yields CDR1 ENHRY and CDR2 SYGVKD. Trimming pared 7 bases from V and 2 bases from J, leaving 13 bases between. The length of the CDR3 is 14 residues. CDR3 amino acids: CAIKGSRATDTQYF. CDR3 sequence (DNA): TGTGCCATCAAGGGTTCCAGGGCCACAGATACGCAGTATTTT.

V usage is TRBV9 and J usage is TRBJ2-2; 10 positions agree with TRBD2. Germline V gene lookup returns CDR1 SGDLS and CDR2 YYNGEE. Unmatched junction bases numbered 5, after V lost 2 bases and J lost 4 bases. The CDR3 is 16 amino acids. CDR3 sequence reads: CASSVGAGGVTGELFF. The CDR3 DNA is TGTGCCAGCAGCGTGGGAGCGGGAGGGGTCACCGGGGAGCTGTTTTTT.

The V gene is TRBV9, the J gene TRBJ1-3; no clear D. The germline V gene has CDR1 SGDLS and CDR2 YYNGEE. V shed 6 bases and J shed 4 bases, with 11 bases lying between them. The length of the CDR3 is 13 residues. The CDR3 DNA sequence: TGTGCCAGCACCCGCACAGCCGGAAACACCATATATTTT. Protein sequence: CASTRTAGNTIYF.

The genes are TRBV9 and TRBJ1-2; perhaps TRBD1 as D (5 bases). The CDR3 covers 17 residues. Germline V CDR1 and CDR2: SGDLS, YYNGEE. Trimming removed 0 bases at V and 0 bases at J, with 15 bases between. The CDR3 nucleotides are TGTGCCAGCAGCGTAGACGCGGGGCTCCCCACTAACTATGGCTACACCTTC. This translates into CASSVDAGLPTNYGYTF. Full variable domain (remainder filled in from reference TRBV9 and TRBJ1-2): DSGVTQTPKHLITATGQRVTLRCSPRSGDLSVYWYQQSLDQGLQFLIQYYNGEERAKGNILERFSAQQFPDLHSELNLSSLELGDSALYFCASSVDAGLPTNYGYTFGSGTRLTVV.

This chain links TRBV5-1 with TRBJ2-1; TRBD2 aligns across 7 bases. V trimming: 4 bases; J trimming: 0 bases; junction bases outside the gene matches: 1. The CDR3 is 14 residues long. Germline loops: CDR1 SGHRS, CDR2 YFSETQ. The chain's CDR3 is CASSGGGSYNEQFF. The CDR3 DNA reads TGCGCCAGCAGCGGCGGGGGCTCCTACAATGAGCAGTTCTTC. Looking up the rest from reference TRBV5-1 and TRBJ2-1 gives the full variable domain: KAGVTQTPRYLIKTRGQQVTLSCSPISGHRSVSWYQQTPGQGLQFLFEYFSETQRNKGNFPGRFSGRQFSNSRSEMNVSTLELGDSALYLCASSGGGSYNEQFFGPGTRLTVL.

This clone was detected only once. V gene TRBV7-2 combines with J gene TRBJ1-1, with D possibly being TRBD1 (5 bases). CDR3 length equals 13 residues. CDR1 and CDR2 (germline): SGHTA, FQGNSA. The germline V and J ends were trimmed by 2 bases and 3 bases, with 7 bases remaining between them. For the CDR3, the DNA is TGTGCCAGCAGCTTACAGGGATACACTGAAGCTTTCTTT. Its protein product is CASSLQGYTEAFF. Based on the CDR3 plus reference TRBV7-2 and TRBJ1-1, the full variable domain is GAGVSQSPSNKVTEKGKDVELRCDPISGHTALYWYRQSLGQGLEFLIYFQGNSAPDKSGLPSDRFSAERTGGSVSTLTIQRTQQEDSAVYLCASSLQGYTEAFFGQGTRLTVV.

The chain employs TRBV9 and TRBJ2-3; TRBD2 agrees at 14 bases. V trimming: 0 bases; J trimming: 6 bases; junction bases outside the gene matches: 6. This CDR3 region has 17 residues. Germline lookup yields CDR1 SGDLS and CDR2 YYNGEE. CDR3 in DNA: TGTGCCAGCAGCGTAGGGACTAGCGGGGGGCCAGTTGATACGCAGTATTTT. This codes for CASSVGTSGGPVDTQYF. The full variable domain, in which reference TRBV9 and TRBJ2-3 provide the parts outside the CDR3, is DSGVTQTPKHLITATGQRVTLRCSPRSGDLSVYWYQQSLDQGLQFLIQYYNGEERAKGNILERFSAQQFPDLHSELNLSSLELGDSALYFCASSVGTSGGPVDTQYFGPGTRLTVL.

This chain uses TRBV18 with TRBJ2-3; TRBD2 agrees at 10 bases. The CDR3 is 18 residues long. Germline assignment: CDR1 KGHSH and CDR2 LQKENI. Germline trimming cut 2 bases from V and 2 bases from J; bases unmatched to any gene: 10. In DNA form, the CDR3 reads TGTGCCAGCTCACCATCGCGGGTAGCGGGGGGTACCACAGATACGCAGTATTTT. It translates to CASSPSRVAGGTTDTQYF.

The chain carries TRBV28 and TRBJ1-5; weak D call: TRBD1 (5 bases). Trimming removed 1 base from V and 6 bases from J, with 13 bases in between. CDR1 is MDHEN, CDR2 SYDVKM, per germline. CDR3 length equals 15 residues. The CDR3 loop reads CASSLSGGVVQPQHF. For the CDR3, the DNA is TGTGCCAGCAGTTTATCGGGGGGGGTTGTTCAGCCCCAGCATTTT.

This chain joins TRBV27 and TRBJ1-1; 7 nucleotides align to TRBD1. The germline V gene encodes CDR1 MNHEY and CDR2 SMNVEV (reference sequence). J was trimmed by 1 base and V by 8 bases; bases with no gene match: 7. This CDR3 contains 14 residues. The CDR3 loop is CASRDGTENTEAFF. In DNA, the CDR3 is TGTGCCAGCCGTGACGGGACAGAGAACACTGAAGCTTTCTTT.

V gene TRBV23-1 combines with J gene TRBJ2-2; 11 positions agree with TRBD2. TRBV23-1 qualifies as an ORF whose function is uncertain. Trimming cost V 7 bases and J 3 bases; bases outside gene matches: 10. The CDR3 is 17 residues long. CDR3 sequence: CASNHRPTSGDTGELFF. The CDR3, as DNA: TGCGCCAGCAACCACCGCCCGACTAGCGGGGACACCGGGGAGCTGTTTTTT.

The chain carries TRBV7-9 and TRBJ2-1; 8 bases are a match to TRBD1. V dropped 1 base and J dropped 8; count of bases not matched to a gene: 10. The CDR3 totals 16 residues. Germline CDR1 SEHNR, CDR2 FQNEAQ (reference sequence). CDR3 sequence reads: CASSLGFFTGGDEQFF. In nucleotides, the CDR3 is TGTGCCAGCAGCTTAGGGTTTTTTACAGGGGGTGATGAGCAGTTCTTC.

This chain's CDR3 is CASNRGSNEKLFF. The DNA for the CDR3 is TGTGCCAGCAACAGGGGCTCTAATGAAAAACTGTTTTTT. V usage is TRBV6-5 and J usage is TRBJ1-4; 7 positions agree with TRBD1. J was trimmed by 3 bases and V by 7 bases; bases with no gene match: 2. The CDR3 is 13 residues long. Looked up from germline, CDR1 is MNHEY and CDR2 is SVGAGI.